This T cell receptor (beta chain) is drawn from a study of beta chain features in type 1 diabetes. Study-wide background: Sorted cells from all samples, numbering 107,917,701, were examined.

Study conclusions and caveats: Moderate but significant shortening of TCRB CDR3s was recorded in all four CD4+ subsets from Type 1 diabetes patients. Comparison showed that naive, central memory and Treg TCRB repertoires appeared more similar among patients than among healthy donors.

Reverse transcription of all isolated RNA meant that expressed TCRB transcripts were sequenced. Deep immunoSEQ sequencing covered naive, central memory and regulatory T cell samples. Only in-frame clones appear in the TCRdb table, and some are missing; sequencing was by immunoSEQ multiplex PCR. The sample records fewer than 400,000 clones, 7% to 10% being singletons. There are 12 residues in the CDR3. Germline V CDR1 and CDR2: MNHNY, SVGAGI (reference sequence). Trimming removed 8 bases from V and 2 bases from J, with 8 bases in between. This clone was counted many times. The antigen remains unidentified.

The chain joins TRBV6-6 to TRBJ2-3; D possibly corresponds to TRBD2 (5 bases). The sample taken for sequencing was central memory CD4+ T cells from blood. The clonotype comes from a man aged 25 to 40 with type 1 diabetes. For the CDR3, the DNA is TGTGCCAGCTGGGAGTACACAGATACGCAGTATTTT. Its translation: CASWEYTDTQYF.